A selection of T cell receptor beta chains follows, all from one sample in a study of T cells in Graves' hyperthyroidism and ophthalmopathy. TCRdb reprocessed the multiplex PCR reads with MiXCR, giving one entry per CDR3 protein. The sample has hundreds of thousands of distinct CDR3 sequences, over 12% seen once. The sequencing input was blood. The receptors shown here come from a woman between 35 and 50 years old with Graves' ophthalmopathy. The CDR3 runs from the conserved cysteine through the conserved F or W. The order of the fields is V gene, clone size, D gene, J gene, CDR3 protein, CDR3 DNA. A D gene is named only where the DNA matches it firmly. Some rows have no size entry. The others give once, few or many, or a class for an expanded clone.

V: TRBV2
size: many
D: TRBD2
J: TRBJ2-7
CDR3: CASSGRLAGNYEQYF
DNA: TGTGCCAGCAGTGGTCGGCTAGCGGGTAACTACGAGCAGTACTTC

V: TRBV29-1
size: many
D: TRBD2
J: TRBJ2-7
CDR3: CSVEAGLAGRSKEQYF
DNA: TGCAGCGTTGAAGCCGGACTAGCGGGACGGAGTAAAGAGCAGTACTTC

V: TRBV28
size: few
D: -
J: TRBJ2-6
CDR3: CASSFRQGLSGANVLTF
DNA: TGTGCCAGCAGTTTCAGGCAGGGCCTGTCTGGGGCCAACGTCCTGACTTTC

V: TRBV29-1
size: many
D: -
J: TRBJ2-7
CDR3: CSVEADNYEQYF
DNA: TGCAGCGTTGAAGCGGACAACTACGAGCAGTACTTC

V: TRBV4-1
size: -
D: TRBD1
J: TRBJ1-5
CDR3: CASSQDYGTGGRSPQHF
DNA: TGCGCCAGCAGCCAAGATTACGGGACAGGGGGCAGGTCGCCCCAGCATTTT

V: TRBV6-2/TRBV6-3
size: -
D: TRBD2
J: TRBJ2-7
CDR3: CASSGLDYSYEQYF
DNA: TGTGCCAGCAGTGGACTAGACTACTCCTACGAGCAGTACTTC

V: TRBV29-1
size: many
D: -
J: TRBJ2-7
CDR3: CSVAKTGTHEQYF
DNA: TGCAGCGTTGCTAAAACAGGGACTCACGAGCAGTACTTC

V: TRBV19
size: many
D: TRBD1
J: TRBJ1-5
CDR3: CASIEGADSNQPQHF
DNA: TGTGCCAGTATAGAGGGGGCGGATAGCAATCAGCCCCAGCATTTT

V: TRBV2
size: many
D: -
J: TRBJ1-1
CDR3: CASSEPRRNTEAFF
DNA: TGTGCCAGCAGTGAACCCCGAAGGAACACTGAAGCTTTCTTT

V: TRBV5-1
size: few
D: TRBD2
J: TRBJ2-5
CDR3: CASSLGGLSQETQYF
DNA: TGCGCCAGCAGCTTGGGGGGACTATCGCAAGAGACCCAGTACTTC

V: TRBV5-8
size: many
D: -
J: TRBJ2-7
CDR3: CASSFVGTWGEQYF
DNA: TGTGCCAGCAGCTTCGTGGGGACTTGGGGTGAGCAGTACTTC

V: TRBV12-3/TRBV12-4
size: many
D: TRBD1
J: TRBJ2-5
CDR3: CASSYPTGAGVETQYF
DNA: TGTGCCAGCAGTTATCCCACAGGGGCCGGCGTAGAGACCCAGTACTTC

V: TRBV7-8
size: many
D: -
J: TRBJ1-1
CDR3: CASSWANRAEAFF
DNA: TGTGCCAGCAGCTGGGCCAATCGGGCTGAAGCTTTCTTT

V: TRBV27
size: many
D: -
J: TRBJ1-5
CDR3: CARPVGRQPQHF
DNA: TGTGCTAGACCAGTCGGAAGACAGCCCCAGCATTTT

V: TRBV6-1
size: many
D: -
J: TRBJ2-7
CDR3: CASSSLRASYEQYF
DNA: TGTGCCAGCAGCTCGTTGCGGGCCTCCTACGAGCAGTACTTC

V: TRBV9
size: many
D: TRBD1
J: TRBJ2-5
CDR3: CASSGNRGSLYQETQYF
DNA: TGTGCCAGCAGCGGAAACAGGGGTTCCTTGTACCAAGAGACCCAGTACTTC

V: TRBV5-1
size: many
D: TRBD1
J: TRBJ2-5
CDR3: CASSLEQGISFQETQYF
DNA: TGCGCCAGCAGCTTGGAACAGGGGATTTCTTTCCAAGAGACCCAGTACTTC

V: TRBV19
size: many
D: TRBD1
J: TRBJ1-1
CDR3: CASTRWAGGNTEAFF
DNA: TGTGCCAGTACCCGTTGGGCAGGGGGGAACACTGAAGCTTTCTTT

V: TRBV12-3/TRBV12-4
size: many
D: TRBD1
J: TRBJ1-5
CDR3: CASSYGTGGNQPQHF
DNA: TGTGCCAGCAGTTACGGTACAGGGGGCAATCAGCCCCAGCATTTT

V: TRBV11-2
size: many
D: TRBD2
J: TRBJ2-3
CDR3: CASSLGGSETDTQYF
DNA: TGTGCCAGCAGCTTGGGAGGGAGTGAAACAGATACGCAGTATTTT

V: TRBV12-5
size: -
D: -
J: TRBJ1-2
CDR3: CASALSGRDFYGYTF
DNA: TGTGCTAGTGCCCTCTCGGGGAGGGATTTCTATGGCTACACCTTC

V: TRBV30
size: many
D: TRBD1
J: TRBJ1-2
CDR3: CAWSETGIDGYTF
DNA: TGTGCCTGGAGTGAGACAGGGATTGATGGCTACACCTTC

V: TRBV25-1
size: -
D: -
J: TRBJ2-1
CDR3: CASNDGPSVNEQFF
DNA: TGTGCCAGCAACGACGGACCCTCGGTAAATGAGCAGTTCTTC

V: TRBV4-2
size: -
D: -
J: TRBJ2-7
CDR3: CASSQDSYSIYEQYF
DNA: TGTGCCAGCAGCCAAGATTCGTACTCGATCTACGAGCAGTACTTC

V: TRBV20-1
size: many
D: -
J: TRBJ1-1
CDR3: CSARAPTVGFRYTEAFF
DNA: TGCAGTGCTAGAGCCCCAACTGTTGGGTTTAGGTACACTGAAGCTTTCTTT

V: TRBV28
size: -
D: TRBD2
J: TRBJ2-7
CDR3: CASSSGGLAGREQYF
DNA: TGTGCCAGCAGTTCCGGGGGACTAGCGGGAAGGGAGCAGTACTTC

V: TRBV29-1
size: many
D: -
J: TRBJ1-2
CDR3: CSVARQSYGYTF
DNA: TGCAGCGTTGCGCGGCAATCCTATGGCTACACCTTC

V: TRBV5-4
size: few
D: -
J: TRBJ1-1
CDR3: CASSWGTAEAFF
DNA: TGTGCCAGCAGCTGGGGGACGGCTGAAGCTTTCTTT

V: TRBV28
size: many
D: -
J: TRBJ2-5
CDR3: CASRREGETQYF
DNA: TGTGCCAGCAGAAGGGAAGGAGAGACCCAGTACTTC

V: TRBV28
size: many
D: -
J: TRBJ2-5
CDR3: CASSFRAGASETQYF
DNA: TGTGCCAGCAGTTTCAGGGCCGGGGCCTCAGAGACCCAGTACTTC

V: TRBV4-3
size: -
D: -
J: TRBJ1-1
CDR3: CASGIGVRGTEAFF
DNA: TGCGCCAGCGGAATCGGGGTTAGGGGAACTGAAGCTTTCTTT

V: TRBV11-2
size: many
D: TRBD2
J: TRBJ2-1
CDR3: CASSLGSGPYNEQFF
DNA: TGTGCCAGCAGCTTAGGTAGCGGGCCGTACAATGAGCAGTTCTTC

V: TRBV12-3/TRBV12-4
size: many
D: -
J: TRBJ1-2
CDR3: CASSFAASGGYTF
DNA: TGTGCCAGCAGTTTCGCCGCGTCAGGTGGCTACACCTTC

V: TRBV12-3/TRBV12-4
size: -
D: TRBD2
J: TRBJ2-5
CDR3: CASSPLAGSQETQYF
DNA: TGTGCCAGCAGTCCACTAGCGGGCTCACAAGAGACCCAGTACTTC

V: TRBV24-1
size: many
D: -
J: TRBJ1-3
CDR3: CATSDLPGRGSGNTIYF
DNA: TGTGCCACCAGTGATTTGCCGGGTCGCGGCTCTGGAAACACCATATATTTT

V: TRBV12-3/TRBV12-4
size: many
D: -
J: TRBJ1-1
CDR3: CASSLSYENTEAFF
DNA: TGTGCCAGCAGTTTATCATATGAGAACACTGAAGCTTTCTTT

V: TRBV5-1
size: few
D: TRBD2
J: TRBJ2-1
CDR3: CASSLASGSYNEQFF
DNA: TGCGCCAGCAGCTTGGCTAGCGGGAGTTACAATGAGCAGTTCTTC

V: TRBV7-9
size: few
D: -
J: TRBJ2-2
CDR3: CASSLDSGGRELFF
DNA: TGTGCCAGCAGCTTAGACTCCGGGGGCCGGGAGCTGTTTTTT

V: TRBV29-1
size: few
D: -
J: TRBJ2-5
CDR3: CSVPKQGRETQYF
DNA: TGCAGCGTCCCCAAACAGGGGAGGGAGACCCAGTACTTC

V: TRBV28
size: -
D: TRBD2
J: TRBJ2-7
CDR3: CASSPTGLAGGSEQYF
DNA: TGTGCCAGCAGTCCCACGGGACTAGCGGGAGGGAGTGAGCAGTACTTC

V: TRBV6-1
size: few
D: -
J: TRBJ2-7
CDR3: CAGSRNRRNHEQYF
DNA: TGTGCCGGCAGTAGAAACAGGAGAAATCACGAGCAGTACTTC

V: TRBV5-1
size: -
D: TRBD1
J: TRBJ1-3
CDR3: CASSSLGQGGNTIYF
DNA: TGCGCCAGCAGCTCCTTGGGACAGGGGGGAAACACCATATATTTT

V: TRBV6-5
size: many
D: -
J: TRBJ2-2
CDR3: CASRNYRQGNTGELFF
DNA: TGTGCCAGCAGAAACTACCGCCAGGGGAACACCGGGGAGCTGTTTTTT

V: TRBV12-3/TRBV12-4
size: -
D: -
J: TRBJ2-5
CDR3: CASSLEGTVLETQYF
DNA: TGTGCCAGCAGTTTAGAGGGCACCGTATTGGAGACCCAGTACTTC

V: TRBV7-9
size: few
D: TRBD2
J: TRBJ2-7
CDR3: CASSLAASGKHEQYF
DNA: TGTGCCAGCAGCTTAGCTGCTAGCGGGAAACACGAGCAGTACTTC

V: TRBV11-3
size: many
D: -
J: TRBJ1-1
CDR3: CASSLGGGQNTEAFF
DNA: TGTGCCAGCAGCTTAGGGGGCGGACAGAACACTGAAGCTTTCTTT

V: TRBV29-1
size: many
D: -
J: TRBJ1-2
CDR3: CSVEPYPLTGDGYTF
DNA: TGCAGCGTTGAGCCCTATCCCCTAACAGGAGACGGCTACACCTTC

V: TRBV12-3/TRBV12-4
size: many
D: TRBD2
J: TRBJ2-5
CDR3: CASSRGERGTQYF
DNA: TGTGCCAGCTCACGAGGGGAGCGGGGGACCCAGTACTTC

V: TRBV6-2/TRBV6-3
size: many
D: -
J: TRBJ1-5
CDR3: CASSSWGGEQPQHF
DNA: TGTGCCAGCAGTAGCTGGGGGGGAGAGCAGCCCCAGCATTTT